This is a list of T cell receptor beta chains from one sample in a study of T cell responses to AZD1222 COVID-19 vaccine. Assay: immunoSEQ multiplex PCR; the TCRdb copy retains only in-frame clones and omits some. The sample yields about 59,000 clones, about four fifths seen once. Source: peripheral blood, taken on day 0 of AZD1222 vaccination. The receptors were sampled from an adult in good health. Both conserved end residues are part of each CDR3. The order of the fields is D gene, clone size, V gene, J gene, CDR3 DNA, CDR3 protein. The D gene is left open where the match is weak. Only part of the rows carry a size: once, few, many, or a class if the clone is expanded.

D gene: TRBD1; clone size: .; V gene: TRBV5-1; J gene: TRBJ1-3; CDR3 DNA: TGCGCCAGCAGCCCCGGGACAGGGGGAAACACCATATATTTT; CDR3 protein: CASSPGTGGNTIYF
D gene: .; clone size: .; V gene: TRBV19; J gene: TRBJ2-1; CDR3 DNA: TGTGCCGCTTTGGGGGGGGCTTACAATGAGCAGTTCTTC; CDR3 protein: CAALGGAYNEQFF
D gene: TRBD2; clone size: .; V gene: TRBV28; J gene: TRBJ2-1; CDR3 DNA: TGTGCCAGCCTGACTAGCGGGGGATTCAATGAGCAGTTCTTC; CDR3 protein: CASLTSGGFNEQFF
D gene: .; clone size: .; V gene: TRBV4-3; J gene: TRBJ2-7; CDR3 DNA: TGCGCCAGCAGCCAAGAAGTGCGGGGGCTCTACGAGCAGTACTTC; CDR3 protein: CASSQEVRGLYEQYF
D gene: .; clone size: .; V gene: TRBV9; J gene: TRBJ2-5; CDR3 DNA: TGTGCCAGCAGCGTAGAACCAGGACGAGAGACCCAGTACTTC; CDR3 protein: CASSVEPGRETQYF
D gene: .; clone size: .; V gene: TRBV6-1; J gene: TRBJ2-1; CDR3 DNA: TGTGCCAGCAGTGAATATGCGACAGAGCCTTACAATGAGCAGTTCTTC; CDR3 protein: CASSEYATEPYNEQFF
D gene: .; clone size: .; V gene: TRBV6-2/TRBV6-3; J gene: TRBJ2-7; CDR3 DNA: TGTGCCAGCAGTCACAGTTCCTACGAGCAGTACTTC; CDR3 protein: CASSHSSYEQYF
D gene: TRBD1; clone size: .; V gene: TRBV23-1; J gene: TRBJ1-2; CDR3 DNA: TGCGCCAGCAGTCACCCCGGGACAGTGAACTATGGCTACACCTTC; CDR3 protein: CASSHPGTVNYGYTF
D gene: .; clone size: few; V gene: TRBV1; J gene: TRBJ2-1; CDR3 DNA: TGCACCAGCAGCCAAGAGCCCCCGCCCCCTTACAATGAGCAGTTCTTC; CDR3 protein: CTSSQEPPPPYNEQFF
D gene: .; clone size: .; V gene: TRBV9; J gene: TRBJ1-1; CDR3 DNA: TGTGCCAGCAGCGCGTCAGGGATTGACACTGAAGCTTTCTTT; CDR3 protein: CASSASGIDTEAFF
D gene: .; clone size: .; V gene: TRBV7-7; J gene: TRBJ2-1; CDR3 DNA: TGTGCCAGCAGCACTGGCCGGGACAATGAGCAGTTCTTC; CDR3 protein: CASSTGRDNEQFF
D gene: .; clone size: .; V gene: TRBV4-3; J gene: TRBJ2-7; CDR3 DNA: TGCGCCAGCAGCCAAGATAGGGCAGGGCCCATAACCTACGAGCAGTACTTC; CDR3 protein: CASSQDRAGPITYEQYF
D gene: .; clone size: .; V gene: TRBV5-8; J gene: TRBJ2-7; CDR3 DNA: TGTGCCAGCAGCTCGGCAATTACAGGACTCCTCACCTACGAGCAGTACTTC; CDR3 protein: CASSSAITGLLTYEQYF
D gene: .; clone size: .; V gene: TRBV5-6; J gene: TRBJ1-1; CDR3 DNA: TGTGCCAGCAGCCGATATGACAAGAACACTGAAGCTTTCTTT; CDR3 protein: CASSRYDKNTEAFF
D gene: TRBD1; clone size: .; V gene: TRBV7-6; J gene: TRBJ2-3; CDR3 DNA: TGTGCCAGCAGCCATTTGGACAGGACAGATACGCAGTATTTT; CDR3 protein: CASSHLDRTDTQYF
D gene: TRBD2; clone size: .; V gene: TRBV7-2; J gene: TRBJ2-7; CDR3 DNA: TGTGCCAGCAGCTTAGCCTCAGCGGGGGGCCTTCTACCCTACGAGCAGTACTTC; CDR3 protein: CASSLASAGGLLPYEQYF
D gene: .; clone size: once; V gene: TRBV28; J gene: TRBJ2-7; CDR3 DNA: TGTGCCAGCAGTTTTCCTGACCCCACTCTCCTCTACGAGCAGTACTTC; CDR3 protein: CASSFPDPTLLYEQYF
D gene: .; clone size: .; V gene: TRBV18; J gene: TRBJ2-5; CDR3 DNA: TGTGCCAGCTCACCACCCAAGCTCCCCCAGACCCAGTACTTC; CDR3 protein: CASSPPKLPQTQYF
D gene: .; clone size: .; V gene: TRBV20-1; J gene: TRBJ1-4; CDR3 DNA: TGCAGTGCTAGTCCCTGGCAGGGGAGGAATGAAAAACTGTTTTTT; CDR3 protein: CSASPWQGRNEKLFF
D gene: .; clone size: .; V gene: TRBV19; J gene: TRBJ1-5; CDR3 DNA: TGTGCCAACACGAAAGAGGGCATTACCTTAGGGACCAATCAGCCCCAGCATTTT; CDR3 protein: CANTKEGITLGTNQPQHF
D gene: TRBD2; clone size: .; V gene: TRBV4-1; J gene: TRBJ2-1; CDR3 DNA: TGCGCCAGCAGCCAAGAGACCGGGGGGGCCTACAATGAGCAGTTCTTC; CDR3 protein: CASSQETGGAYNEQFF
D gene: .; clone size: .; V gene: TRBV5-1; J gene: TRBJ2-7; CDR3 DNA: TGCGCCAGCAGCTTGGCTGCGGATATCTACGAGCAGTACTTC; CDR3 protein: CASSLAADIYEQYF
D gene: .; clone size: .; V gene: TRBV2; J gene: TRBJ1-5; CDR3 DNA: TGTGCCAGCAGCACTGGAAAGTATCGCAATCAGCCCCAGCATTTT; CDR3 protein: CASSTGKYRNQPQHF
D gene: .; clone size: once; V gene: TRBV7-2; J gene: TRBJ2-4; CDR3 DNA: TGTGCCAGCAGCTTAGGTGCAGGGTATCAAAACATTCAGTACTTC; CDR3 protein: CASSLGAGYQNIQYF
D gene: .; clone size: .; V gene: TRBV3-1/TRBV3-2; J gene: TRBJ2-1; CDR3 DNA: TGTGCCAGCAGCCAGACGATAGCCAATGAGCAGTTCTTC; CDR3 protein: CASSQTIANEQFF
D gene: TRBD1; clone size: .; V gene: TRBV7-2; J gene: TRBJ2-5; CDR3 DNA: TGTGCCAGCAGCTTGACAGGGACAAAAGAGACCCAGTACTTC; CDR3 protein: CASSLTGTKETQYF
D gene: .; clone size: .; V gene: TRBV7-2; J gene: TRBJ2-1; CDR3 DNA: TGTGCCAGCAGCTTAACAGGAGGCACCTACAATGAGCAGTTCTTC; CDR3 protein: CASSLTGGTYNEQFF
D gene: TRBD2; clone size: .; V gene: TRBV4-1; J gene: TRBJ2-1; CDR3 DNA: TGCGCCAGCAGCCCACGGACTAGCCAATGGGAGCATGAGCAGTTCTTC; CDR3 protein: CASSPRTSQWEHEQFF
D gene: .; clone size: .; V gene: TRBV5-4; J gene: TRBJ2-7; CDR3 DNA: TGTGCCAGCAGCTCCACCTACGAGCAGTACTTC; CDR3 protein: CASSSTYEQYF
D gene: TRBD2; clone size: .; V gene: TRBV6-5; J gene: TRBJ2-7; CDR3 DNA: TGTGCCTTCCAGACTAGCGGGAGCTACGAGCAGTACTTC; CDR3 protein: CAFQTSGSYEQYF
D gene: .; clone size: .; V gene: TRBV7-2; J gene: TRBJ1-6; CDR3 DNA: TGTGCCAGCAGCTTAGGGGCAGGGCGATACAATTCACCCCTCCACTTT; CDR3 protein: CASSLGAGRYNSPLHF
D gene: TRBD1; clone size: .; V gene: TRBV2; J gene: TRBJ2-1; CDR3 DNA: TGTGCCAGCCGTCGAGGACAGGGGTATGATGAGCAGTTCTTC; CDR3 protein: CASRRGQGYDEQFF
D gene: .; clone size: .; V gene: TRBV7-7; J gene: TRBJ1-1; CDR3 DNA: TGTGCCAGCAGCTTAGGCCCCGGGTCTGAAGCTTTCTTT; CDR3 protein: CASSLGPGSEAFF
D gene: TRBD2; clone size: .; V gene: TRBV20-1; J gene: TRBJ2-1; CDR3 DNA: TGCAGTGCTAGTCAAATTAGCGGGGGAGAAACGAGTGAGCAGTTCTTC; CDR3 protein: CSASQISGGETSEQFF
D gene: .; clone size: .; V gene: TRBV18; J gene: TRBJ2-7; CDR3 DNA: TGTGCCAGCTCACCAGGGGGGGCACTTACCTACGAGCAGTACTTC; CDR3 protein: CASSPGGALTYEQYF
D gene: .; clone size: .; V gene: TRBV19; J gene: TRBJ1-5; CDR3 DNA: TGTGCCAGTAGTATCCAGGTCAAGCAGCCCCAGCATTTT; CDR3 protein: CASSIQVKQPQHF
D gene: .; clone size: .; V gene: TRBV29-1; J gene: TRBJ1-1; CDR3 DNA: TGCAGCGTTGAAACAGGGAACACTGAAGCTTTCTTT; CDR3 protein: CSVETGNTEAFF
D gene: .; clone size: .; V gene: TRBV28; J gene: TRBJ2-7; CDR3 DNA: TGTGCCAGCAGTTTCGGATCCTACGAGCAGTACTTC; CDR3 protein: CASSFGSYEQYF
D gene: .; clone size: .; V gene: TRBV6-5; J gene: TRBJ2-7; CDR3 DNA: TGTGCCAGCAGTTACGGGGTCCACTCCTACGAGCAGTACTTC; CDR3 protein: CASSYGVHSYEQYF
D gene: .; clone size: .; V gene: TRBV11-2; J gene: TRBJ2-3; CDR3 DNA: TGTGCCAGCAGCCCGGGCTTTACAGATACGCAGTATTTT; CDR3 protein: CASSPGFTDTQYF
D gene: .; clone size: .; V gene: TRBV6-5; J gene: TRBJ1-4; CDR3 DNA: TGTGCCAGCAGTCGCAGGGCCAAGGGAGACGAAAAACTGTTTTTT; CDR3 protein: CASSRRAKGDEKLFF
D gene: .; clone size: few; V gene: TRBV4-3; J gene: TRBJ1-3; CDR3 DNA: TGCGCCAGCAGCCAAGAGGACAGCTCTGGAAACACCATATATTTT; CDR3 protein: CASSQEDSSGNTIYF
D gene: .; clone size: .; V gene: TRBV24-1; J gene: TRBJ1-1; CDR3 DNA: TGTGCCACCAGTGACCTGAGGGGGTCAAACCCCACTGAAGCTTTCTTT; CDR3 protein: CATSDLRGSNPTEAFF
D gene: TRBD1; clone size: .; V gene: TRBV2; J gene: TRBJ1-5; CDR3 DNA: TGTGCCAGCGGGGGACAGGGCCGCAATCAGCCCCAGCATTTT; CDR3 protein: CASGGQGRNQPQHF
D gene: .; clone size: .; V gene: TRBV5-1; J gene: TRBJ2-7; CDR3 DNA: TGCGCCAGCAGCTTGGGGGGGAGTATCGGCGAGCAGTACTTC; CDR3 protein: CASSLGGSIGEQYF
D gene: .; clone size: .; V gene: TRBV5-1; J gene: TRBJ1-2; CDR3 DNA: TGCGCCAGCAGCTTGAGTGGCCCAAACTATGGCTACACCTTC; CDR3 protein: CASSLSGPNYGYTF
D gene: .; clone size: .; V gene: TRBV6-5; J gene: TRBJ1-2; CDR3 DNA: TGTGCCAGCAGTTATTTAGGGGGATTCTACTATGGCTACACCTTC; CDR3 protein: CASSYLGGFYYGYTF
D gene: .; clone size: .; V gene: TRBV4-1; J gene: TRBJ2-7; CDR3 DNA: TGCGCCAGCAGCCAACGTTTGGGGCGGCACGAGCAGTACTTC; CDR3 protein: CASSQRLGRHEQYF
D gene: .; clone size: .; V gene: TRBV4-3; J gene: TRBJ2-7; CDR3 DNA: TGCGCCAGCAGCCTAAACGGACCCCGTGACGAGCAGTACTTC; CDR3 protein: CASSLNGPRDEQYF
D gene: TRBD2; clone size: few; V gene: TRBV6-5; J gene: TRBJ2-7; CDR3 DNA: TGTGCCAGCAGTTACTCGACTAGCGGGGGGTTGGAGCAGTACTTC; CDR3 protein: CASSYSTSGGLEQYF
D gene: .; clone size: .; V gene: TRBV11-2; J gene: TRBJ2-1; CDR3 DNA: TGTGCCAGCATCCCCTGGCCTGACAGGAACAATGAGCAGTTCTTC; CDR3 protein: CASIPWPDRNNEQFF
D gene: TRBD1; clone size: few; V gene: TRBV30; J gene: TRBJ1-1; CDR3 DNA: TGTGCCTGGAGTGGGGGCAGGGGGGAAGCTTTCTTT; CDR3 protein: CAWSGGRGEAFF